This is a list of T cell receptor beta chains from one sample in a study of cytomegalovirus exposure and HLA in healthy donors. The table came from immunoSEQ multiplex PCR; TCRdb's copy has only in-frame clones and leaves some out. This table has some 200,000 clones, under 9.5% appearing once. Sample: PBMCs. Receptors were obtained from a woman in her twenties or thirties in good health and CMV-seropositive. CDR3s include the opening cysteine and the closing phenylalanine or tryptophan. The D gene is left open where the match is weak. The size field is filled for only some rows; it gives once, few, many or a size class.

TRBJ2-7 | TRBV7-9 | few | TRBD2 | TGTGCCAGCAGCGCAAGCGGGAGTGTTAACTACGAGCAGTACTTC | CASSASGSVNYEQYF
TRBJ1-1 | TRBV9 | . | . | TGTGCCAGCAGCCTTCAGTCGAACACTGAAGCTTTCTTT | CASSLQSNTEAFF
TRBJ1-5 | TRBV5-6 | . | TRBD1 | TGTGCCAGCAGCCTACTTTCGACAGGGAGATATAGCAATCAGCCCCAGCATTTT | CASSLLSTGRYSNQPQHF
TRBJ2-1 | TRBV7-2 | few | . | TGTGCCAGCAGCCCGAGGGACAATGAGCAGTTCTTC | CASSPRDNEQFF
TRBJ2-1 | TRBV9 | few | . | TGTGCCAGCAGCGTCGATGTCGCAAGCGGAAACAATGAGCAGTTCTTC | CASSVDVASGNNEQFF
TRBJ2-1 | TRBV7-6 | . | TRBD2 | TGTGCCAGCAGCTTACCCCTTACGCGGGAGGGCCTGAGTGAGCAGTTCTTC | CASSLPLTREGLSEQFF
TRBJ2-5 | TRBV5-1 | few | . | TGCGCCAGCAGCTTGGGCGGGACAGAGACCCAGTACTTC | CASSLGGTETQYF
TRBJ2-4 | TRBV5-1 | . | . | TGCGCCAGCAGCTTAAGCGACGGCGGCTGGATTTTC | CASSLSDGGWIF
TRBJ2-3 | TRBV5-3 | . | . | TGTGCCAGAAGCCCCTTGAGGCGGGACAGTCCAGTTGGAGACACGCAGTATTTT | CARSPLRRDSPVGDTQYF
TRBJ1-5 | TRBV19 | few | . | TGTGCCAGTAGCCGGGGGGGGCAGCCCCAGCATTTT | CASSRGGQPQHF
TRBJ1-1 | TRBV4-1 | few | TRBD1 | TGCGCCAGCAGCCAAAGGGACAGGGGAGGGGGCACTGAAGCTTTCTTT | CASSQRDRGGGTEAFF
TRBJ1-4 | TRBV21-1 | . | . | TGTGCCAGCGTTGACGAGGGTGGGGAAAAACTGTTTTTT | CASVDEGGEKLFF
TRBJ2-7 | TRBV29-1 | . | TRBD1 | TGCAGCGTTGAAGGACAGGGTTCCAACGAGCAGTACTTC | CSVEGQGSNEQYF
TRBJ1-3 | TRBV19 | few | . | TGTGCCAGTAGTCGAAAGTCGGGAGGAAACACCATATATTTT | CASSRKSGGNTIYF
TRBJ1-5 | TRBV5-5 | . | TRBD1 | TGTGCCAGCAGTACCGGGACAGGGGGCGCGGGCAATCAGCCCCAGCATTTT | CASSTGTGGAGNQPQHF
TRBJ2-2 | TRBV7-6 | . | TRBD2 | TGTGCCAGCAGCTTTGTAATAGCGGGAGGGCCAATGAGCACCGGGGAGCTGTTTTTT | CASSFVIAGGPMSTGELFF
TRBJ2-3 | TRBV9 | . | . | TGTGCCAGCAGCTCTGGACTAACTAGCACAGATACGCAGTATTTT | CASSSGLTSTDTQYF
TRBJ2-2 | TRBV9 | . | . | TGTGCCAGCTGGGGTCCCTCGGGGACCGGGGAGCTGTTTTTT | CASWGPSGTGELFF
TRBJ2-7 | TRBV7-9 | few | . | TGTGCCAGCAGCGCGACAGGAACCTACGAGCAGTACTTC | CASSATGTYEQYF
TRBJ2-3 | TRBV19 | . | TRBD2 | TGTGCCAGTAGTTCCGGGACTAGGTCAGATACGCAGTATTTT | CASSSGTRSDTQYF